This T cell receptor beta chain was observed in a study of blood T cell repertoires in COVID-19. Libraries were prepared by immunoSEQ multiplex PCR; TCRdb keeps only in-frame clonotypes and omits some of them. The data show 35,000 to 45,000 clones, with 87% seen just once and around 20% held by the top ten. From germline, CDR1 is SGHTS and CDR2 YDEGEE. The CDR3 contains 13 residues. V shed 3 bases, J shed 3 bases, and the junction held 0 bases outside the gene matches. This clone came up once. The sequence was collected from a man aged 60 to 69 with acute or convalescent COVID-19. Sequenced: peripheral blood. This chain joins TRBV5-8 and TRBJ2-5; 9 bases map to TRBD1. CDR3 DNA sequence: TGTGCCAGCAGCTGGACAGGGGAAGAGACCCAGTACTTC. Its translation: CASSWTGEETQYF.